This TCR beta chain was sequenced during a study of blood T cell repertoires in COVID-19. Whole-study context: The origin of the acute and convalescent COVID-19 samples was the United States, Italy and Spain. Nucleic acid was either cDNA or gDNA, and it came from T cells, B-cell-depleted T cells, or PBMCs.

The CDR3 is 15 residues long. Trimming cost V 6 bases and J 5 bases; bases outside gene matches: 12. The germline V gene encodes CDR1 SNHLY and CDR2 FYNNEI. Per the original data handling: Using reference gene primer amplification, nucleated cell counts were estimated. The protocol was immunoSEQ multiplex PCR, while the TCRdb copy is restricted to in-frame clones and leaves out a portion. V, J and clone size reflect that table, while D and trimming were determined from the DNA. The table has approximately 140,000 clones, about 90% seen once. The specimen sequenced was peripheral blood. V usage is TRBV2 and J usage is TRBJ2-5; TRBD2 aligns across 7 bases. This receptor was identified in a man older than 75 with acute or convalescent COVID-19. The CDR3, as DNA: TGTGCCAGCAGCAACCTTCTAGCGGCTGGGGAGACCCAGTACTTC. It codes for CASSNLLAAGETQYF.